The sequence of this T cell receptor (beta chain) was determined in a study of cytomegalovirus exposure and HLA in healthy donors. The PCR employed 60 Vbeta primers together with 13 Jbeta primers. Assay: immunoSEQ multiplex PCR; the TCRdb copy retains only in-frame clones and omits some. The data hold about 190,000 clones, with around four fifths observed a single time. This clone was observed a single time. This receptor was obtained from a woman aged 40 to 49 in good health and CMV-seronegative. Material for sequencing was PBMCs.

The CDR3 nucleotides read TGCGCCAGCAGCTTGGAGCGGGGAAACACTGAAGCTTTCTTT. It translates to CASSLERGNTEAFF. The rearrangement links TRBV5-1 to TRBJ1-1; D is unclear. Germline lookup yields CDR1 SGHRS and CDR2 YFSETQ. Deletions cut 0 bases from V and 2 bases from J, with 8 bases between. CDR3 length: 14 amino acids.